One and the same sample provided the 9 T cell receptor beta chains below, sequenced in a study of cytomegalovirus exposure and HLA in healthy donors (dated by TCRdb to 2016 to 2017). Library preparation was by the immunoSEQ multiplex PCR assay. For the multiplex PCR, a mixture combining 60 forward primers for TCR Vbeta segments and 13 reverse primers for TCR Jbeta segments was used. TCRdb provides this immuneACCESS table in a form limited to in-frame rearrangements. Some clones are lacking; in checked studies, under half of them reflect an unresolved V gene, and why the rest are absent is not known. The sample table lists tens of thousands of clones, 75% of them with a count of one. The top ten clones comprise roughly 12% of the sample. The sample consisted of PBMCs. Receptor source: a man between 65 and 85 years old in good health and CMV-seronegative.

The CDR3 sequence is CASSLSVAGVYEQYF. In DNA form, the CDR3 reads TGCGCCAGCAGCTTGTCGGTAGCGGGAGTTTACGAGCAGTACTTC. This chain uses TRBV5-1 with TRBJ2-7; 9 nucleotides match TRBD2. Germline assignment: CDR1 SGHRS and CDR2 YFSETQ. J lost 4 bases, V lost 1 base, and 6 bases had no gene match. The CDR3 consists of 15 residues.

The CDR3 spells CSVGGAGGTEAFF. The CDR3, as DNA: TGCAGCGTTGGGGGGGCGGGGGGAACTGAAGCTTTCTTT. The chain combines TRBV29-1 with TRBJ1-1, with TRBD1 as a possible D gene (6 bases). V gave up 4 bases and J gave up 5 bases, with 14 bases separating them. Germline CDR1 reads SQVTM; CDR2 reads ANQGSEA. The CDR3 is made up of 13 amino acids.

This clone was observed a few times. V usage is TRBV4-3 and J usage is TRBJ2-5; D ambiguous. This CDR3 has 14 residues. Trimming pared 3 bases from V and 5 bases from J, leaving 13 bases between. Germline CDR1 LGHNA, CDR2 YSLEER. CDR3 nucleotides: TGCGCCAGCAGCCAGACTCCCGGTGGGGAGACCCAGTACTTC. It is translated as CASSQTPGGETQYF.

The V gene is TRBV27, the J gene TRBJ1-5; no clear D gene. This CDR3 spans 18 amino acids. V lost 7 bases, J lost 0 bases, and 22 bases lay in between. CDR1 is MNHEY, CDR2 SMNVEV, per germline (reference sequence). The CDR3 DNA reads as TGTGCCAGCAATTGGAGGGCCCGAGCTAGAGTTAGCAATCAGCCCCAGCATTTT. Protein product: CASNWRARARVSNQPQHF.

This chain uses TRBV19 with TRBJ2-1; 9 bases fit TRBD2. Germline CDR1 is LNHDA and CDR2 is SQIVND (reference sequence). The length of the CDR3 is 14 residues. The junction had 1 base not matched to a gene; V was cut back by 4 bases and J by 3 bases. Written as DNA, the CDR3 is TGTGCCAGTAGTAGCGGGGGGGTCTACAATGAGCAGTTCTTC. As protein: CASSSGGVYNEQFF.

The table lists this clone with a few counts. J is TRBJ2-7 and V is TRBV4-1, with TRBD2 identical over 10 bases. Germline trimming cut 3 bases from V and 5 bases from J; bases unmatched to any gene: 4. CDR1 is MGHRA and CDR2 is YSYEKL in the germline V gene. The CDR3 is 14 amino acids. The CDR3 bases are TGCGCCAGCAGCCAGCCCGGGACTAGCGACGAGCAGTACTTC. It translates to CASSQPGTSDEQYF.

The chain recombines TRBV7-2 with TRBJ1-1, with D possibly being TRBD1 (5 bases). The germline V gene has CDR1 SGHTA and CDR2 FQGNSA. The CDR3 has 17 residues. V shed 8 bases and J shed 0 bases, with 22 bases lying between them. CDR3 bases: TGTGCCAGCCGCCGAGAGTCCAGGGTAGGGATGAACACTGAAGCTTTCTTT. Translated: CASRRESRVGMNTEAFF.

This sequence joins TRBV4-3 and TRBJ1-2; D not resolved. Looked up from germline, CDR1 is LGHNA and CDR2 is YSLEER. Trimming pared 4 bases from V and 8 bases from J, leaving 20 bases between. CDR3 size: 15 residues. In DNA, the CDR3 is TGCGCCAGCAGCCGAGGATTTAGTTCGGATGGGGGCTACACCTTC. It translates to CASSRGFSSDGGYTF.

The chain uses TRBV2 and TRBJ1-3; D is uncertain. Germline CDR1 reads SNHLY; CDR2 reads FYNNEI. V lost 6 bases and J lost 0, with 9 bases in between. The CDR3 consists of 14 residues. CDR3 sequence (DNA): TGTGCCAGCAGGGGCACCAGCTCTGGAAACACCATATATTTT. The encoded protein is CASRGTSSGNTIYF.